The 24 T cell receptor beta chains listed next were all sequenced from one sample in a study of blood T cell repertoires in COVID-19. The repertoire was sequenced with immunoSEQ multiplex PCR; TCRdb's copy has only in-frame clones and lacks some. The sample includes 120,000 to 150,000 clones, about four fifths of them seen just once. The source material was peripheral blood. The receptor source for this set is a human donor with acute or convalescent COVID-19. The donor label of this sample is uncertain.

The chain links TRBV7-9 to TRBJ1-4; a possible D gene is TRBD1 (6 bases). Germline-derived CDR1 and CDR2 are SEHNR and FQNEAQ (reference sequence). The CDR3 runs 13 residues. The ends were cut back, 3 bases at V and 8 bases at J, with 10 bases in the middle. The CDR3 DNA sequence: TGTGCCAGCAGCTTTCGGACAGCCGAAAAACTGTTTTTT. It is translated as CASSFRTAEKLFF.

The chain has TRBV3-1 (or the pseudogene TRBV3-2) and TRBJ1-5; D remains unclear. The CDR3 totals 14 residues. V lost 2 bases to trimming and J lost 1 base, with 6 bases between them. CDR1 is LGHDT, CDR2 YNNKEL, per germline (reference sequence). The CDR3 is CASSQQHSNQPQHF. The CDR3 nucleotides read TGTGCCAGCAGCCAACAACACAGCAATCAGCCCCAGCATTTT.

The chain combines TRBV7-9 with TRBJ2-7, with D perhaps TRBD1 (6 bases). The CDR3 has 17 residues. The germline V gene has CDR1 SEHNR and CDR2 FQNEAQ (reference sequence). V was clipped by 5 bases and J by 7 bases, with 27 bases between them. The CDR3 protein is CASSPQGRTVLLGEQYF. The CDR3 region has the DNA TGTGCCAGCAGCCCACAGGGCCGTACGGTCCTCCTAGGGGAGCAGTACTTC.

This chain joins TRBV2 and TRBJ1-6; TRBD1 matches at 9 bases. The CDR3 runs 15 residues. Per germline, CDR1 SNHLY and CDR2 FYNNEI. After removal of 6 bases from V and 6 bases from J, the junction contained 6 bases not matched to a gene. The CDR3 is CASRDRGEPNSPLHF. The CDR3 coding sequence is TGTGCCAGCAGGGACAGGGGCGAACCTAATTCACCCCTCCACTTT.

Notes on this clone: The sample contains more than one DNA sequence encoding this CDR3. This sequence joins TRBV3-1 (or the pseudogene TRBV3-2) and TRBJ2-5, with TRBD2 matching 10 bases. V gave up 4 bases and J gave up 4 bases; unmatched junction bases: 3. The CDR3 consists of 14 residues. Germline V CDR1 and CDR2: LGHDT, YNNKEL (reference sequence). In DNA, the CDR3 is TGTGCCAGCAGCCTAGCGGGGGGCGGAGAGACCCAGTACTTC. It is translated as CASSLAGGGETQYF.

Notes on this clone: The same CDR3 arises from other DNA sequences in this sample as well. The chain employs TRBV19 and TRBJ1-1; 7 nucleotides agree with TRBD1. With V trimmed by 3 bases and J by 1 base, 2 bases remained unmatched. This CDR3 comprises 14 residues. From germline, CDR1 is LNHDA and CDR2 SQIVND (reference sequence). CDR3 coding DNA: TGTGCCAGTAGTATTGAGGGGGCGAACACTGAAGCTTTCTTT. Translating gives CASSIEGANTEAFF.

The CDR3 DNA sequence: TGTGCCACTCAAGGGGGCAGACGGGAGACCCAGTACTTC. This sequence encodes CATQGGRRETQYF. The rearrangement links TRBV2 to TRBJ2-5; 7 nucleotides align to TRBD1. Germline assignment: CDR1 SNHLY and CDR2 FYNNEI. J was trimmed by 5 bases and V by 10 bases; bases with no gene match: 10. The CDR3 is made up of 13 amino acids.

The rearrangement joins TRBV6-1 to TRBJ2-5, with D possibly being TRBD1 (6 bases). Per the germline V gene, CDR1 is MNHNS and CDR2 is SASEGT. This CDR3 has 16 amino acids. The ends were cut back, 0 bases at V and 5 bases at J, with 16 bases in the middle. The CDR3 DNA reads TGTGCCAGCAGTGAAGCACGGCAGGGGTTCGGGGAGACCCAGTACTTC. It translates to CASSEARQGFGETQYF.

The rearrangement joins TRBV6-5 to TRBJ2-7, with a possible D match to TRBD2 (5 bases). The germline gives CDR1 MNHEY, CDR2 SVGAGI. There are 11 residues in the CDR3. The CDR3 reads CFTGNLHEQYV. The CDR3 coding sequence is TGTTTCACGGGGAACCTCCACGAGCAGTACGTC.

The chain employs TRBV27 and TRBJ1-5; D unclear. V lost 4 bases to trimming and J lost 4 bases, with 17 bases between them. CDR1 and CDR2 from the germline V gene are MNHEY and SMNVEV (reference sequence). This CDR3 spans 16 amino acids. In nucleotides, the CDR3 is TGTGCCAGCAGTTCCTCGGGGTCGGCTCTTAATCAGCCCCAGCATTTT. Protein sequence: CASSSSGSALNQPQHF.

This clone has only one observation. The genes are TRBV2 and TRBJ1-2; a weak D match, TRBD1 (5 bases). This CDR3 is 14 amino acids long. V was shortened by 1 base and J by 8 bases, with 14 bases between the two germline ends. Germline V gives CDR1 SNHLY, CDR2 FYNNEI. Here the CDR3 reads CASSEEAGLMGYTF. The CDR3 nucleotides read TGTGCCAGCAGTGAAGAGGCAGGGCTTATGGGCTACACCTTC.

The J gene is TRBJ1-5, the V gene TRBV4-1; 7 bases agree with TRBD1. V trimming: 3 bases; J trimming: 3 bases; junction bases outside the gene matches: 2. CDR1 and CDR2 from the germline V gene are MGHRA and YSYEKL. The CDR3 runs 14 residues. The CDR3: CASSQGQNNQPQHF. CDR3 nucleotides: TGCGCCAGCAGCCAGGGACAGAACAATCAGCCCCAGCATTTT.

The CDR3 region has the DNA TGTGCCAGCGCGGGGGGAGAATCCTACGAGCAGTACTTC. Its protein is CASAGGESYEQYF. The chain joins TRBV19 to TRBJ2-7, with 8 bases fitting TRBD2. Germline trimming cut 9 bases from V and 1 base from J; bases unmatched to any gene: 5. The germline V gene has CDR1 LNHDA and CDR2 SQIVND (reference sequence). The CDR3 has 13 amino acids.

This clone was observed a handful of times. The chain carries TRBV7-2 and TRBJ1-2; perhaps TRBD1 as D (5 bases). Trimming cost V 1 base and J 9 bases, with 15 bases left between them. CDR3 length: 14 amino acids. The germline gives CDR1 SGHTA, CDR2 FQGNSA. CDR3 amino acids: CASSLGAAGRSYTF. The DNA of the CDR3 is TGTGCCAGCAGCTTAGGGGCCGCAGGGAGGAGCTACACCTTC.

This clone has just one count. The CDR3 loop reads CASSLSRAGENIQYF. DNA of the CDR3: TGTGCCAGCAGTTTATCCCGGGCCGGGGAAAACATTCAGTACTTC. The chain has TRBV27 and TRBJ2-4, with TRBD2 as a possible D gene (5 bases). The V end lost 0 bases, the J end lost 5 bases, and 11 bases lay between the germline ends. In germline, CDR1 is MNHEY, CDR2 SMNVEV (reference sequence). This CDR3 contains 15 residues.

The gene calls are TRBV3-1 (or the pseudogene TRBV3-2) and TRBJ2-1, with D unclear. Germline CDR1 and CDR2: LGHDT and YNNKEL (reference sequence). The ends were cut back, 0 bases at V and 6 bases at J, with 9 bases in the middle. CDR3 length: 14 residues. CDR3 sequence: CASSQDEAPNEQFF. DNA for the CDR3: TGTGCCAGCAGCCAAGATGAGGCTCCCAATGAGCAGTTCTTC.

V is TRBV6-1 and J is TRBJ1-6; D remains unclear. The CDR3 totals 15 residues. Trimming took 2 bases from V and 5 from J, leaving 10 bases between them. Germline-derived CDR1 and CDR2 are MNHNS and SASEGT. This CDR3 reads CASSESPGHNSPLHF. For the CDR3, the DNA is TGTGCCAGCAGTGAATCCCCAGGCCATAATTCACCCCTCCACTTT.

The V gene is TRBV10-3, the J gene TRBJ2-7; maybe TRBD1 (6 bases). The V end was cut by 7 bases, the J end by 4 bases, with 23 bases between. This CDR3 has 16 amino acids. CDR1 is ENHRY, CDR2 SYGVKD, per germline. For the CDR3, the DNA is TGTGCCATCACCAACATGGGGGCAGGGGACGGGTACGAGCAGTACTTC. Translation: CAITNMGAGDGYEQYF.

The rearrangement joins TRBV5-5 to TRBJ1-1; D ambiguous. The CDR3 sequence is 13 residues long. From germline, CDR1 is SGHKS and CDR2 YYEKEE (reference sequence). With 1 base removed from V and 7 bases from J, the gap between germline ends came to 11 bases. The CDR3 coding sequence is TGTGCCAGCAGCTTGTTTTCAGAGGGTGAAGCTTTCTTT. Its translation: CASSLFSEGEAFF.

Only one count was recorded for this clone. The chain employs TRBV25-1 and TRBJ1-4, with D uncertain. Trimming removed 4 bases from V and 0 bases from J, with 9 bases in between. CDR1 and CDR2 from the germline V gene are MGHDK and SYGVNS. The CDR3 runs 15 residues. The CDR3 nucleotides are TGTGCCAGCAGTGCAGAAATCGCAACTAATGAAAAACTGTTTTTT. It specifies CASSAEIATNEKLFF.

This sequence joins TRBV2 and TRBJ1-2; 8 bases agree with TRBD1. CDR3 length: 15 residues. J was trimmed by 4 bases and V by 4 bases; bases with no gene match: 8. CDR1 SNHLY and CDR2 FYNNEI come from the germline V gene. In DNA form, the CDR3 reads TGTGCCAGCAGTGTGGGTGGACAGGGAATCTATGGCTACACCTTC. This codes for CASSVGGQGIYGYTF.

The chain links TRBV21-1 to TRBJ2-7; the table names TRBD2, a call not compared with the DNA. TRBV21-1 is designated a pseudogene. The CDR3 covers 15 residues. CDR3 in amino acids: CASFWRDFWSYEQYF. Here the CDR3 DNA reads TGTGCCTCCTTCTGGCGGGATTTCTGGTCCTACGAGCAGTACTTC.

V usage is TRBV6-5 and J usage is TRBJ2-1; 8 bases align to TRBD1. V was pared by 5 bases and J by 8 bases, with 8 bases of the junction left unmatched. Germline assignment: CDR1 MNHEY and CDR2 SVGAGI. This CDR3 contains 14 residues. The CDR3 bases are TGTGCCAGCAGTCTTAGGACAGGGTTACATGAGCAGTTCTTC. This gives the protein CASSLRTGLHEQFF.

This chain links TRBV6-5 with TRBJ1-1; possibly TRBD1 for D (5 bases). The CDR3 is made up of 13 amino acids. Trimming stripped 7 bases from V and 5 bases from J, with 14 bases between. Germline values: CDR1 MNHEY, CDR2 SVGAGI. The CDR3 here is CASKRQGLTEAFF. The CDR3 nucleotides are TGTGCCAGCAAAAGGCAGGGCTTGACTGAAGCTTTCTTT.